Listed here are 12 T cell receptor beta chains from one sample, sequenced in a study of regulatory and conventional T cells in RAG deficiency. Assay used: immunoSEQ multiplex PCR; TCRdb lists only in-frame clones, some missing. The sample consists of tens of thousands of clones, around nine tenths of them appearing once. Regulatory T cells were sorted from blood as CD4+ CD25-high CD127-low cells. These data were also reused for a study on regulatory T cells. As reported in that work: Primers: 52 TRBV forward and 13 TRBJ reverse.

Material for sequencing was Tregs sorted from blood. The origin of the receptors is a human donor in good health.

The V gene is TRBV10-3, the J gene TRBJ1-1; D is undetermined. The CDR3 extends over 15 amino acids. CDR1 and CDR2 from the germline V gene are ENHRY and SYGVKD. The V and J ends lost 0 bases and 1 base respectively, with 9 bases between them. The CDR3 nucleotides read TGTGCCATCAGTGAGTCCGGCAGCCAGAACACTGAAGCTTTCTTT. Translating it yields CAISESGSQNTEAFF.

This clone was seen only once. The chain has TRBV28 and TRBJ1-2; D is perhaps TRBD1 (6 bases). Germline values: CDR1 MDHEN, CDR2 SYDVKM. The CDR3 spans 15 residues. Trimming took 5 bases from V and 4 from J, leaving 17 bases between them. CDR3 bases: TGTGCCAGCAGTCTAGTAGGGGGTCAGGGCTATGGCTACACCTTC. Translating it yields CASSLVGGQGYGYTF.

The chain links TRBV7-3 to TRBJ1-1; D might be TRBD1 (6 bases). The V gene lost 11 bases and the J gene lost 6 bases, with 19 bases spanning the gap. Germline CDR1 is SGHTA and CDR2 is FQGTGA. CDR3 length: 13 amino acids. Here the CDR3 reads CASAAGAMAEAFF. In DNA, the CDR3 is TGTGCCTCAGCCGCGGGGGCGATGGCTGAAGCTTTCTTT.

This clone was detected only once. The chain employs TRBV19 and TRBJ2-5; either TRBD1 or TRBD2 may fit D (7 bases each). The CDR3 extends over 16 amino acids. Germline CDR1 is LNHDA and CDR2 is SQIVND (reference sequence). Between the trimmed V and J ends, which lost 6 bases and 5 bases, there was a span of 22 bases. The DNA of the CDR3 is TGTGCCAGTAGACCCAAGGGAGGGGGCCTCCAGGAGACCCAGTACTTC. This gives the protein CASRPKGGGLQETQYF. Together with reference TRBV19 and TRBJ2-5, the CDR3 gives the full variable domain: DGGITQSPKYLFRKEGQNVTLSCEQNLNHDAMYWYRQDPGQGLRLIYYSQIVNDFQKGDIAEGYSVSREKKESFPLTVTSAQKNPTAFYLCASRPKGGGLQETQYFGPGTRLLVL.

The V gene is TRBV4-2, the J gene TRBJ2-1; 8 bases are a match to TRBD2. In germline, CDR1 is LGHNA, CDR2 YNFKEQ. Trimming took 0 bases from V and 4 from J; bases not matched to a gene: 2. The CDR3 has 15 amino acids. The CDR3 bases are TGTGCCAGCAGCCAAGAAGGCGGGGGGTACAATGAGCAGTTCTTC. This encodes CASSQEGGGYNEQFF.

V gene TRBV7-3 combines with J gene TRBJ2-3; weak D call: TRBD2 (6 bases). V was shortened by 3 bases and J by 0 bases, with 10 bases between the two germline ends. Germline lookup yields CDR1 SGHTA and CDR2 FQGTGA. The CDR3 runs to 15 residues. CDR3 in amino acids: CASSFRGTSTDTQYF. The CDR3 coding sequence is TGTGCCAGCAGCTTTCGGGGGACTAGCACAGATACGCAGTATTTT.

J is TRBJ2-2 and V is TRBV6-4; tentatively, D is TRBD1 or TRBD2 (5 bases each). There are 15 residues in the CDR3. V was clipped by 6 bases and J by 5 bases, with 16 bases between them. Germline-derived CDR1 and CDR2 are MRHNA and SNTAGT. DNA for the CDR3: TGTGCCAGCAGAAACATAGCGAAGGGGACCGGGGAGCTGTTTTTT. This encodes CASRNIAKGTGELFF.

The chain recombines TRBV6-5 with TRBJ1-2; tentatively, D is TRBD1 (6 bases). CDR3 length: 13 residues. CDR1 and CDR2 from the germline V gene are MNHEY and SVGAGI. The V gene lost 8 bases and the J gene lost 7 bases, with 17 bases spanning the gap. The CDR3 DNA reads TGTGCCAGCCTCCCTTTAGGGGGATTTGGCTACACCTTC. Protein sequence: CASLPLGGFGYTF.

This chain links TRBV5-1 with TRBJ2-5; D perhaps matches TRBD1 (5 bases). The CDR3 runs 13 residues. The germline CDR1 and CDR2 sequences are SGHRS and YFSETQ. Trimming removed 4 bases from V and 2 bases from J, with 9 bases in between. The DNA for the CDR3 is TGCGCCAGCAGCCTGGGGCCTCAAGAGACCCAGTACTTC. Translating gives CASSLGPQETQYF.

This chain connects TRBV4-2 to TRBJ1-3, with D possibly TRBD1 on 5 matching bases. The CDR3 is 15 amino acids. V lost 4 bases, J lost 1 base, and 11 bases lay in between. The germline gives CDR1 LGHNA, CDR2 YNFKEQ. CDR3 amino acids: CASSPTTASGNTIYF. CDR3 coding DNA: TGTGCCAGCAGCCCGACGACAGCGTCTGGAAACACCATATATTTT.

The V and J genes are TRBV6-5 and TRBJ2-7, with a weak D call TRBD1 (7 bases). The V end was cut by 6 bases, the J end by 3 bases, with 12 bases between. The germline V gene encodes CDR1 MNHEY and CDR2 SVGAGI. The CDR3 is 13 residues long. In nucleotides, the CDR3 is TGTGCCAGCAGGCGGGGACAGTACTACGAGCAGTACTTC. Protein product: CASRRGQYYEQYF.

V gene TRBV5-4 combines with J gene TRBJ2-7; D possibly corresponds to TRBD1 (6 bases). CDR3 length: 13 residues. The germline V gene encodes CDR1 SGHNT and CDR2 YYREEE (reference sequence). V lost 4 bases and J lost 5, with 13 bases in between. CDR3 sequence (DNA): TGTGCCAGCAGCCTACAGGGTCCCAACGAGCAGTACTTC. It translates to CASSLQGPNEQYF.